This T cell receptor (beta chain) was captured in a study of T-cell memory formation after mild COVID-19. The wider study: Across donors, TCR clusters were largely donor specific. Findings of the study overall: Shrinking CD4+ clones resided mostly in CM and EM, and CD8+ ones in EMRA. Pre-infection memory held some responding clones, suggesting pre-existing cross-reactive T cells responded.

In regard to this clonotype: Its target is not known.

CDR1 is SGHNT, CDR2 YENEEA, per germline. The ends lost 0 bases at V and 0 bases at J; junction bases unmatched: 7. CDR3 length equals 18 residues. A 5'RACE reaction primed in the constant segment made cDNA libraries of TCR alpha and TCR beta, and these carried sample barcodes and UMIs. TCRdb passed the 5' RACE reads through MiXCR, listing each CDR3 protein once. The sample has roughly 120,000 distinct CDR3 sequences, roughly 15% seen once. The clonotype comes from an adult woman who had mild COVID-19 (a few samples of this study predate the infection). Cell type and time point are not known. This chain joins TRBV11-3 and TRBJ2-1; 8 nucleotides line up with TRBD1. Sequencing used PBMCs or a T cell subset sorted from them (not recorded which). CDR3 amino acids: CASSLEQGGSSSYNEQFF. The CDR3 nucleotides are TGTGCCAGCAGCTTAGAACAGGGGGGCTCGAGCTCCTACAATGAGCAGTTCTTC.